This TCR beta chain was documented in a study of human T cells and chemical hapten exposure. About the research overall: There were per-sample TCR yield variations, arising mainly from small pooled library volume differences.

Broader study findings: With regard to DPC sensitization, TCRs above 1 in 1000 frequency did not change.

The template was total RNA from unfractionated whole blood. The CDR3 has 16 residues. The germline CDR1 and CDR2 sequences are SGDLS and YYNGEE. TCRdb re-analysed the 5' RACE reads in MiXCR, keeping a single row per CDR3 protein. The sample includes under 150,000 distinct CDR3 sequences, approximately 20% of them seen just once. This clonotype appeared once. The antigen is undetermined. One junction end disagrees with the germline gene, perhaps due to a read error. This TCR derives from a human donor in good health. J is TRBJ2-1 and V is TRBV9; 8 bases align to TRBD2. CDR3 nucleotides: TGTGCCAGCAGCGTAGCGGGAGGGCCTCCAGATAATGTGCAGTTCTTC. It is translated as CASSVAGGPPDNVQFF.